The T cell receptor (beta chain) under discussion was sequenced for a study of blood T cell repertoires in COVID-19. Study context: From T cells, B-cell-depleted T cells, or PBMCs came the material, which was cDNA or gDNA.

Germline-derived CDR1 and CDR2 are WNHNN and SYGVQD (reference sequence). Trimming cost V 1 base and J 0 bases, with 7 bases left between them. The CDR3 sequence is 14 residues long. Methods used by the authors: Nucleated cell counts were estimated from reference gene primer amplification. Method: immunoSEQ multiplex PCR; TCRdb's copy keeps in-frame clones and lacks some. V and J calls and clone size are those listed in that table; D and trimming were worked out from the DNA. The table lists 150,000 to 200,000 clones, 65% to 90% of them singletons, with more than 1.5% in the top ten. The specimen was peripheral blood. This TCR was recovered from a human donor in a cohort sampled during active COVID-19. The chain employs TRBV10-1 and TRBJ2-7, with TRBD2 as a possible D gene (5 bases). As DNA, the CDR3 is TGCGCCAGCAGTGAGTTGGGGAGCTCCTACGAGCAGTACTTC. The encoded protein is CASSELGSSYEQYF.